This T cell receptor (beta chain) derives from a study of T cell changes during pregnancy in multiple sclerosis. This CDR3 spans 14 amino acids. J gave up 7 bases and V 2 bases, and 2 bases lay outside the gene matches. Per the germline V gene, CDR1 is LNHNV and CDR2 is YYDKDF (reference sequence). The assay was immunoSEQ multiplex PCR, and TCRdb's table has in-frame clones only and misses some. The data contain tens of thousands of clones, about 92% of them singletons. The TCR comes from a female donor in good health, enrolled as a control in a pregnancy study. The source was peripheral blood, collected in the first trimester of pregnancy. This chain uses TRBV15 with TRBJ2-1; 10 bases agree with TRBD2. The CDR3 DNA is TGTGCCACCAGCAGACTAGCGGGGGCGAATGAGCAGTTCTTC. Residues: CATSRLAGANEQFF.